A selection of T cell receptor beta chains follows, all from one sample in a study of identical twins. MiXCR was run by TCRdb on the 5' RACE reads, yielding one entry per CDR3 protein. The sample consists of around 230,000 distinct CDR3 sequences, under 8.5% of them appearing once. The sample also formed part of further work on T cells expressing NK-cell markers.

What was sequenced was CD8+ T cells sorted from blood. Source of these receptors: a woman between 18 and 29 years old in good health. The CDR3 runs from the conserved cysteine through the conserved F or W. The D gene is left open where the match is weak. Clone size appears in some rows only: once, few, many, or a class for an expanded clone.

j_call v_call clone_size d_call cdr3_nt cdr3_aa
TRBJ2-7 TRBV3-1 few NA TGTGCCAGCAGCCCCCGGGACTCAATCCCGTCGGTTGAGCAGTACTTC CASSPRDSIPSVEQYF
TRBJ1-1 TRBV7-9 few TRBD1 TGTGCCAGCAGCTTATGGGACAGGGACGCTGAAGCTTTCTTT CASSLWDRDAEAFF
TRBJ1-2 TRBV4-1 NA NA TGCGCCAGCAGCCAAGTGGGGGCCGCCTATGGCTACACCTTC CASSQVGAAYGYTF
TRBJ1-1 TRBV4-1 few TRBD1 TGCGCCAGCAGCCAGGGGGGACAGGAAGAAGCTTTCTTT CASSQGGQEEAFF
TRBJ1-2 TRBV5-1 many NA TGCGCCAGCAGCTTGGGGGCCCTGGAGGAGGGCTACACCTTC CASSLGALEEGYTF
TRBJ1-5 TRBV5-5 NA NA TGTGCCAGCAGCTTGTACAGTACGAATCAGCCCCAGCATTTT CASSLYSTNQPQHF
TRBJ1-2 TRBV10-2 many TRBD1 TGCGCCAGCATGGAGGACAGGGGAGTCTACACCTTC CASMEDRGVYTF
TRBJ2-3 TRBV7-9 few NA TGTGCCAGCAGCCCGGGGGTTGGTCGCACAGATACGCAGTATTTT CASSPGVGRTDTQYF
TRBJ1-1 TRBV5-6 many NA TGTGCCAGCAGCTTTAACACTGAAGCTTTCTTT CASSFNTEAFF
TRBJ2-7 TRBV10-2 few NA TGCGCCAGCAGCGGGGAAGGACCGGGAACCTACGAGCAGTACTTC CASSGEGPGTYEQYF
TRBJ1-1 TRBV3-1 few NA TGTGCCAGCAGCCAAGATCCTAGGCTAGAAGTGGACACTGAAGCTTTCTTT CASSQDPRLEVDTEAFF
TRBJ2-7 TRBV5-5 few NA TGTGCCAGCAGCTTCGATGACAGTCTATACGAGCAGTACTTC CASSFDDSLYEQYF
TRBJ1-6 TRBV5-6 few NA TGTGCCAGCAGCGGGGGTGTTGGTTCACCCCTCCACTTT CASSGGVGSPLHF
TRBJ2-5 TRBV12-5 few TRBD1 TGTGCTAGTGGTTCCGCGGACAGGGCGTGGCAAGAGACCCAGTACTTC CASGSADRAWQETQYF
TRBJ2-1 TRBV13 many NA TGTGCCAGCAGCCCCCCGAGCTCCTACAATGAGCAGTTCTTC CASSPPSSYNEQFF
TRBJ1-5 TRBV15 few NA TGTGCCACCAGCAGAGGGACAGATAGCAATCAGCCCCAGCATTTT CATSRGTDSNQPQHF
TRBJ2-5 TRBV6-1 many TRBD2 TGTGCCAGCAAGCCCGGACTAGCGGAAGAGACCCAGTACTTC CASKPGLAEETQYF
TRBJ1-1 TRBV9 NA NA TGTGCCAGCAGCGGGAGGACAGCCGAAGCTTTCTTT CASSGRTAEAFF
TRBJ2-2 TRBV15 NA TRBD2 TGTGCCACCAGCGTTTCCCCAGGGCGGGGGGATAAAGACACCGGGGAGCTGTTTTTT CATSVSPGRGDKDTGELFF
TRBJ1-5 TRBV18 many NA TGTGCCAGCTCACCACCGGGAATCAATCAGCCCCAGCATTTT CASSPPGINQPQHF
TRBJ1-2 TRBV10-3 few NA TGTGCCATCAGTGAAGACTATGGCTACACCTTC CAISEDYGYTF
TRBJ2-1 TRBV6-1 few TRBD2 TGTGCCAGCACCGATACTAGCGGGGCGTACAATGAGCAGTTCTTC CASTDTSGAYNEQFF
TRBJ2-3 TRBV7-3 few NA TGTGCCAGCAGCTTATGGGGGGGCCCCACAGATACGCAGTATTTT CASSLWGGPTDTQYF
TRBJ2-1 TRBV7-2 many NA TGTGCCAGCAGCCACTCTAGCCCACCCTACAATGAGCAGTTCTTC CASSHSSPPYNEQFF
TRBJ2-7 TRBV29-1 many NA TGCAGCGTTGAAGATGACGGGCCCGAGCAGTACTTC CSVEDDGPEQYF
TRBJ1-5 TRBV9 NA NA TGTGCCAGCAGCGTAGGGAGTTATCAGCCCCAGCATTTT CASSVGSYQPQHF
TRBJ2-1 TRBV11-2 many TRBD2 TGTGCCAGCAGCTTAGGGCGGGGGGCCCCCGAGTTCTTC CASSLGRGAPEFF
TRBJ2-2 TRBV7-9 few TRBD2 TGTGCCAGCAGCCCTCCCCCCTCTAGCGGTCTCACCGGGGAGCTGTTTTTT CASSPPPSSGLTGELFF
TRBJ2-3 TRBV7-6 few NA TGTGCCAGCAGCTCCTCACCTCGTCCGGATACGCAGTATTTT CASSSSPRPDTQYF
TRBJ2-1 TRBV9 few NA TGTGCCAGCAGCGGGGCGGGGGCCCATATCAATGAGCAGTTCTTC CASSGAGAHINEQFF
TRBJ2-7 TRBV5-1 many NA TGCGCCAGCAGCGGGGGGTCCTTCTACGAGCAGTACTTC CASSGGSFYEQYF
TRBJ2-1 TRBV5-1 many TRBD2 TGCGCCAGCAGGCAACTAGCGGGAGGACTCAATGAGCAGTTCTTC CASRQLAGGLNEQFF
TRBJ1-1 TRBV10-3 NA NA TGTGCCATCAGTACCGGGACTTTAGGGGAAGCTTTCTTT CAISTGTLGEAFF
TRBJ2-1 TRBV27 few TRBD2 TGTGCCAGCAGCTCACTAGCGGGAGTAAGGAATGAGCAGTTCTTC CASSSLAGVRNEQFF
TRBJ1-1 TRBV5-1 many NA TGCGCCAGCAGCTTGCTTAGGGGGGACACTGAAGCTTTCTTT CASSLLRGDTEAFF
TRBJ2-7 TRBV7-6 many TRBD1 TGTGCCAGCAGCTTAGGGACAGGCTTCTACGAGCAGTACTTC CASSLGTGFYEQYF
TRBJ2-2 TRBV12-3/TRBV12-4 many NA TGTGCCAGCAGTTATACGAACACCGGGGAGCTGTTTTTT CASSYTNTGELFF
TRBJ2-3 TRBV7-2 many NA TGTGCCAGCAGCTTAACCAGGGGGGGCACAGATACGCAGTATTTT CASSLTRGGTDTQYF
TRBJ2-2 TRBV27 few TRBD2 TGTGCCAGCAGTCCGCCGACTAGCGGGAGTAGGAGCGGGGAGCTGTTTTTT CASSPPTSGSRSGELFF
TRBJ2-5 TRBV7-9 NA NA TGTGCCAGCAGCTTAATCCGGCTAGAGGAGACCCAGTACTTC CASSLIRLEETQYF
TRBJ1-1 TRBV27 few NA TGTGCCAGCAGTTTATCGGCAGGGAAAGCTTTCTTT CASSLSAGKAFF
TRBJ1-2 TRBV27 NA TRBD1 TGTGCCAGCAGTTTTTCCAGGGGGCGAGGCTACACCTTC CASSFSRGRGYTF
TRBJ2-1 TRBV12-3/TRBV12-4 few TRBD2 TGTGCCAGCAGCTCAGCGGGAGGGCCGGGGTCTGAGCAGTTCTTC CASSSAGGPGSEQFF
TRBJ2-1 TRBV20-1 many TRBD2 TGCAGTGCGCAACTAGCGGGCCACTACAATGAGCAGTTCTTC CSAQLAGHYNEQFF
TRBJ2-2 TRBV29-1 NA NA TGCAGCGTTGACGGCGTAACCGGGGAGCTGTTTTTT CSVDGVTGELFF
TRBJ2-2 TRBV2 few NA TGTGCCAGCAGTGACGGAAGGGAGAACACCGGGGAGCTGTTTTTT CASSDGRENTGELFF
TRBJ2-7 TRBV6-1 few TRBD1 TGTGCCAGCAGTGAAGGGACAGGGTGGGCTTACGAGCAGTACTTC CASSEGTGWAYEQYF
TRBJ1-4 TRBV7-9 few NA TGTGCCAGCAGCTTAGGAGGGGGGACTAATGAAAAACTGTTTTTT CASSLGGGTNEKLFF
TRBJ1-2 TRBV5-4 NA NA TGTGCCAGCAGCCTCGACAAGTCGTACTTCTATGGCTACACCTTC CASSLDKSYFYGYTF
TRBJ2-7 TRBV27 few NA TGTGCCAGCAGTTTACGGGCAGGGGGGGGTCACGAGCAGTACTTC CASSLRAGGGHEQYF
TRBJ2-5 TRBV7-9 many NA TGCGCCAGCAGCCCGGGCACGGAGGAGACCCAGTACTTC CASSPGTEETQYF
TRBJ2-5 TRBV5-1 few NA TGCGCCAGCACCCAGTACCCGGGGGTCCGCCAAGAGACCCAGTACTTC CASTQYPGVRQETQYF
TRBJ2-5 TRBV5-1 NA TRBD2 TGCGCCAGCAGCTCTCCTGAGACTAGCGGGGAAGAGACCCAGTACTTC CASSSPETSGEETQYF
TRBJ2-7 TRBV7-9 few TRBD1 TGTGCCAGCAGCTCCCTAGGAGGGACAGGGAAGGACGAGCAGTACTTC CASSSLGGTGKDEQYF
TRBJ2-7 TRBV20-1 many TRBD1 TGCAGTGCTTCCGGGACAGGGGGCTTCGAGCAGTACTTC CSASGTGGFEQYF
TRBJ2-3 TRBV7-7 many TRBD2 TGTGCTAGCAGCTTAGGCGGGGGGACGAAAGATACGCAGTATTTT CASSLGGGTKDTQYF
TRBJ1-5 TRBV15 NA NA TGTGCCACCAGCAGTCACGGAAATCAGCCCCAGCATTTT CATSSHGNQPQHF
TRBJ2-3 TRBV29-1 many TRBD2 TGCAGCGTTGCCGGGACTAGCGGGATTAGGGGAGATACGCAGTATTTT CSVAGTSGIRGDTQYF
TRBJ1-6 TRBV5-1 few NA TGCGCCAGCAGCTGGAGGGGACGGAGCTCCTATAATTCACCCCTCCACTTT CASSWRGRSSYNSPLHF
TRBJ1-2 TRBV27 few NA TGTGCCAGCAGTTTAACAGGGATCTATAGCTATGGCTACACCTTC CASSLTGIYSYGYTF